The next 19 T cell receptor beta chains were all read from a single sample in a study of Graves' ophthalmopathy and Graves' hyperthyroidism. Amplification targeted the TCR beta CDR3 regions, with RNA transcripts as the source material. First-round RT-PCR employed HTBI primers, with a second-round multiplex PCR after it. MiXCR was run by TCRdb on the multiplex PCR reads, yielding one entry per CDR3 protein. Of a few hundred thousand distinct CDR3 sequences in the sample, 18% are singletons; the top ten hold 1.6%. Input material: peripheral blood. The receptor source for this set is a woman aged 18-29 years with Graves' ophthalmopathy.

V usage is TRBV29-1 and J usage is TRBJ1-2, with no clear D. The ends were cut back, 1 base at V and 2 bases at J, with 5 bases in the middle. This CDR3 has 12 amino acids. The germline CDR1 and CDR2 sequences are SQVTM and ANQGSEA. This chain's CDR3 is CSVEGQNYGYTF. The CDR3 coding sequence is TGCAGCGTTGAAGGTCAGAACTATGGCTACACCTTC.

The count of this clonotype is one. The gene calls are TRBV28 and TRBJ2-7, with 9 nucleotides matching TRBD2. Germline assignment: CDR1 MDHEN and CDR2 SYDVKM. The junction had 6 bases not matched to a gene; V was cut back by 3 bases and J by 0 bases. This CDR3 is built from 16 residues. The CDR3 region has the DNA TGTGCCAGCAGTTTCAAAGGTAGCGGGAGCTCCTACGAGCAGTACTTC. This sequence encodes CASSFKGSGSSYEQYF. Complete variable domain (other parts from reference TRBV28 and TRBJ2-7): DVKVTQSSRYLVKRTGEKVFLECVQDMDHENMFWYRQDPGLGLRLIYFSYDVKMKEKGDIPEGYSVSREKKERFSLILESASTNQTSMYLCASSFKGSGSSYEQYFGPGTRLTVT.

This clonotype was found many times. This chain connects TRBV12-3 or TRBV12-4 to TRBJ2-5; 8 bases are shared with TRBD1. The CDR3 extends over 16 amino acids. V was pared by 6 bases and J by 1 base, with 10 bases of the junction left unmatched. For the CDR3, the DNA is TGTGCCAGCAGCCACTTTGGACAGGGCGGCCAAGAGACCCAGTACTTC. Its translation: CASSHFGQGGQETQYF.

This clonotype was detected many times. The genes are TRBV6-2 or TRBV6-3 and TRBJ1-1; D perhaps matches TRBD1 (5 bases). V lost 0 bases and J lost 8, with 13 bases in between. Looked up from germline, CDR1 is MNHEY and CDR2 is SVGEGT. The CDR3 is 14 residues long. CDR3: CASSYSGVNPEAFF. The DNA for the CDR3 is TGTGCCAGCAGTTACTCAGGGGTAAACCCCGAAGCTTTCTTT.

The chain carries TRBV2 and TRBJ2-5; the match to TRBD2 covers 7 bases. The CDR3 runs to 15 residues. CDR1 is SNHLY and CDR2 is FYNNEI in the germline V gene. Germline trimming cut 3 bases from V and 2 bases from J; bases unmatched to any gene: 6. The CDR3 sequence: CASSDSGGLQETQYF. CDR3 DNA: TGTGCCAGCAGTGACTCGGGGGGTTTACAAGAGACCCAGTACTTC.

This clonotype was seen more than once but under ten times. This chain joins TRBV19 and TRBJ2-5; maybe TRBD2 (6 bases). Per germline, CDR1 LNHDA and CDR2 SQIVND (reference sequence). The V end lost 4 bases, the J end lost 2 bases, and 11 bases lay between the germline ends. This CDR3 is built from 14 residues. In DNA, the CDR3 is TGTGCCAGTAGTAAAAGAGGACTACAAGAGACCCAGTACTTC. Residues: CASSKRGLQETQYF.

In its sample, this clonotype was seen many times. The V call is TRBV19, the J call TRBJ1-3; 9 positions match TRBD1. CDR1 LNHDA and CDR2 SQIVND come from the germline V gene (reference sequence). V was clipped by 9 bases and J by 2 bases; unmatched bases: 8. The CDR3 runs to 15 residues. This CDR3 is CASNRDRATGNTIYF. The DNA of the CDR3 is TGTGCCAGCAACCGGGACAGGGCCACTGGAAACACCATATATTTT.

This clonotype was picked up many times. The chain recombines TRBV7-9 with TRBJ2-7; D may be TRBD1 (6 bases). This CDR3 spans 13 amino acids. V lost 5 bases and J 7 bases, leaving 15 bases between the germline ends. Germline lookup yields CDR1 SEHNR and CDR2 FQNEAQ (reference sequence). The CDR3 loop reads CASSNPGQPEQYF. Written as DNA, the CDR3 is TGTGCCAGCAGCAATCCGGGACAACCTGAGCAGTACTTC.

This clonotype was counted at least ten times. The chain employs TRBV15 and TRBJ2-7; possible D gene TRBD1, 5 bases. Germline CDR1 LNHNV, CDR2 YYDKDF (reference sequence). The CDR3 is made up of 15 amino acids. V was cut by 1 base and J by 4 bases, with 14 bases left in between. CDR3 nucleotides: TGTGCCACCAGCAGAGCGACGACAGTAACTTACGAGCAGTACTTC. This gives the protein CATSRATTVTYEQYF.

Ten or more counts support this clonotype. The chain is built from TRBV20-1 and TRBJ1-5; 11 bases line up with TRBD1. Trimming cost V 6 bases and J 5 bases; bases outside gene matches: 9. The CDR3 runs 15 residues. Germline lookup yields CDR1 DFQATT and CDR2 SNEGSKA (reference sequence). CDR3 DNA sequence: TGCAGTGCAACCTCCGGGGACAGGGGGGATCAGCCCCAGCATTTT. Amino acids: CSATSGDRGDQPQHF.

To note about this clonotype: An end of the junction differs from the germline gene, which may be a read error. The gene calls are TRBV7-7 and TRBJ2-7; 8 bases agree with TRBD1. This CDR3 contains 15 residues. Germline CDR1 reads SSHAT; CDR2 reads FNYEAQ (reference sequence). CDR3 residues: CASSLDQGASYEQYF. The CDR3 DNA is TGTGCTAGCAGCTTAGATCAGGGGGCATCCTACGAGCAGTACTTC. Full variable domain (rest looked up from reference TRBV7-7 and TRBJ2-7): GAGVSQSPRYKVTKRGQDVTLRCDPISSHATLYWYQQALGQGPEFLTYFNYEAQPDKSGLPSDRFSAERPEGSISTLTIQRTEQRDSAMYRCASSLDQGASYEQYFGPGTRLTVT.

V and J are TRBV11-2 and TRBJ2-7, with 11 bases lining up with TRBD2. Trimming cost V 3 bases and J 3 bases; bases outside gene matches: 7. CDR3 length: 16 residues. Germline V gene data show CDR1 as SGHAT and CDR2 as FQNNGV. The CDR3 coding sequence is TGTGCCAGCAGCTTGATCCTAGCGGGGGGCAACTACGAGCAGTACTTC. This sequence encodes CASSLILAGGNYEQYF.

The sample holds many counts of this clonotype. The chain has TRBV28 and TRBJ1-1, with TRBD1 as a possible D gene (6 bases). The V end lost 7 bases, the J end lost 5 bases, and 20 bases lay between the germline ends. Germline-derived CDR1 and CDR2 are MDHEN and SYDVKM. This CDR3 has 15 amino acids. The CDR3 loop is CASTTGGQAGTEAFF. The CDR3, as DNA: TGTGCCAGCACCACGGGGGGGCAGGCGGGGACTGAAGCTTTCTTT.

This clonotype has a count of ten or more. The V and J genes are TRBV7-2 and TRBJ1-6, with D unresolved. This CDR3 region has 14 residues. Germline V gene lookup returns CDR1 SGHTA and CDR2 FQGNSA. Trimming left V 10 bases short and J 6 bases short, with 16 bases between. CDR3 region: CATAEGIPNSPLHF. In DNA form, the CDR3 reads TGTGCCACTGCGGAGGGAATCCCTAATTCACCCCTCCACTTT.

This clonotype was seen many times. The chain carries TRBV6-2 or TRBV6-3 and TRBJ2-7, with 8 bases that match TRBD2. Germline V gene data show CDR1 as MNHEY and CDR2 as SVGEGT. V shed 2 bases, J shed 2 bases, and the junction held 17 bases outside the gene matches. This CDR3 is 19 amino acids long. This CDR3 is CASSYRPTASEGLAYEQYF. CDR3 DNA sequence: TGTGCCAGCAGTTACCGACCCACGGCCTCCGAGGGACTAGCCTACGAGCAGTACTTC.

This clonotype was counted many times. The rearrangement links TRBV30 to TRBJ2-4, with 10 bases matching TRBD2. The germline CDR1 and CDR2 sequences are GTSNPN and SVGIG (reference sequence). The CDR3 length is 17 residues. The junction had 7 bases not matched to a gene; V was cut back by 0 bases and J by 2 bases. CDR3 sequence (DNA): TGTGCCTGGAGTGTATTGGGACTAGCGAGTTCCAAAAACATTCAGTACTTC. This sequence encodes CAWSVLGLASSKNIQYF.

This clonotype was found many times. The chain recombines TRBV12-3 or TRBV12-4 with TRBJ2-7; D unclear. The CDR3 totals 12 residues. V lost 3 bases, J lost 5 bases, and 8 bases lay in between. CDR3 in DNA: TGTGCCAGCAGTTTGTTCCGGGACGAGCAGTACTTC. Translation: CASSLFRDEQYF.

This chain joins TRBV6-1 and TRBJ1-1; D not resolved. There are 12 residues in the CDR3. Per germline, CDR1 MNHNS and CDR2 SASEGT. Trimming cost V 11 bases and J 0 bases, with 10 bases left between them. The CDR3 here is CAEYPVNTEAFF. The CDR3 DNA is TGTGCCGAATACCCCGTGAACACTGAAGCTTTCTTT.

The table lists this clonotype with many counts. The gene calls are TRBV28 and TRBJ2-7; TRBD2 agrees at 8 bases. The CDR3 runs to 15 residues. CDR1 is MDHEN and CDR2 is SYDVKM in the germline V gene. The J segment lost 2 bases and the V segment lost 9 bases, leaving 12 bases of the junction unmatched. CDR3 DNA sequence: TGTGCCAGGACCCTAGGAGCGGGAGAAGCCTACGAGCAGTACTTC. This codes for CARTLGAGEAYEQYF.